These T cell receptor beta chains were read from a single sample in a study of CD8 T cells in Susac syndrome. One entry per CDR3 protein, called by TCRdb with MiXCR from the immunoSEQ multiplex PCR reads. The table lists under 250,000 distinct CDR3 sequences, 85% to 95% of them singletons. The specimen sequenced was CD4+ T cells from PBMCs. The receptors here all came from a human donor with multiple sclerosis. CDR3s include the opening cysteine and the closing phenylalanine or tryptophan. Fields, in order: J gene, V gene, CDR3 protein.

TRBJ1-2,TRBV7-9,CASSPDWIPNYGYTF
TRBJ1-1,TRBV13,CASRRGTVEAFF
TRBJ1-1,TRBV3-1,CASSQQGLEAFF
TRBJ1-2,TRBV27,CASSPRGARGYTF
TRBJ1-2,TRBV30,CAWSGTGHFPNYGYTF
TRBJ2-2,TRBV5-1,CASSPSLRGRTGELFF
TRBJ2-2,TRBV2,CASSPDVRGELFF
TRBJ1-1,TRBV5-1,CASSSGGLVNTEAFF
TRBJ2-3,TRBV27,CASSSFDWGPTDTQYF
TRBJ2-7,TRBV20-1,CSANWGLAGVWGQYF
TRBJ2-5,TRBV12-3/TRBV12-4,CASTTGGPQETQYF
TRBJ2-3,TRBV9,CASSLFSSASDTQYF
TRBJ1-5,TRBV12-5,CASGPGAPTAQHF
TRBJ2-4,TRBV5-1,CASSSAGSGNIQYF
TRBJ2-1,TRBV7-2,CASSLAMAGGSYNEQFF
TRBJ1-1,TRBV6-5,CASLGVNTEAFF
TRBJ1-2,TRBV6-5,CASSYSGVLSGYTF
TRBJ2-3,TRBV6-2/TRBV6-3,CASSYPGTDTDTQYF
TRBJ1-2,TRBV30,CAWSVGAPGYGYTF
TRBJ2-4,TRBV4-1,CASSNAGTGVSKNIQYF
TRBJ1-2,TRBV5-1,CASSPAMGEDGYTF
TRBJ2-1,TRBV7-2,CASSPTSPSSYNEQFF
TRBJ1-6,TRBV30,CAWSSAGANSPLHF
TRBJ2-3,TRBV11-2,CASSVRGGQVTDTQYF
TRBJ2-7,TRBV28,CASSSMGTPTAYEQYF
TRBJ2-3,TRBV20-1,CSARGPPTDTQYF
TRBJ2-1,TRBV30,CAWSKKGTEEQFF
TRBJ2-2,TRBV9,CASSALLGTGELFF
TRBJ1-5,TRBV6-1,CASSEDRIRGQIGGNQPQHF
TRBJ2-7,TRBV19,CASRDTGTGPGRGEQYF
TRBJ2-5,TRBV5-6,CASSLAGLGETQYF
TRBJ1-2,TRBV9,CASSPTGRFSYTF
TRBJ2-3,TRBV4-2,CASSQARGGSPSTDTQYF
TRBJ1-6,TRBV6-2/TRBV6-3,CASSKDRGLSYNSPLHF
TRBJ2-5,TRBV7-9,CASSLGASGERETQYF
TRBJ1-5,TRBV20-1,CSARDDSAVLYSNQPQHF
TRBJ2-1,TRBV7-3,CASSPSSGGPPWAEQFF
TRBJ2-3,TRBV2,CASREKGLAGESSTDTQYF
TRBJ1-6,TRBV30,CAWTSEWTGNSPLHF
TRBJ2-5,TRBV27,CASSFLGRGGGETQYF
TRBJ2-1,TRBV15,CATSRPSGGTGEDEQFF
TRBJ2-5,TRBV28,CASSRQTSGAGETQYF
TRBJ2-2,TRBV7-3,CASSLRRSGELFF
TRBJ2-3,TRBV19,CASGTGALTDTQYF
TRBJ2-5,TRBV28,CASSPPGLAGPGETQYF
TRBJ1-1,TRBV12-3/TRBV12-4,CASRTGGGMNTEAFF
TRBJ1-1,TRBV18,CASSQGATQNTEAFF
TRBJ2-7,TRBV4-1,CASSYRQGAVLYEQYF